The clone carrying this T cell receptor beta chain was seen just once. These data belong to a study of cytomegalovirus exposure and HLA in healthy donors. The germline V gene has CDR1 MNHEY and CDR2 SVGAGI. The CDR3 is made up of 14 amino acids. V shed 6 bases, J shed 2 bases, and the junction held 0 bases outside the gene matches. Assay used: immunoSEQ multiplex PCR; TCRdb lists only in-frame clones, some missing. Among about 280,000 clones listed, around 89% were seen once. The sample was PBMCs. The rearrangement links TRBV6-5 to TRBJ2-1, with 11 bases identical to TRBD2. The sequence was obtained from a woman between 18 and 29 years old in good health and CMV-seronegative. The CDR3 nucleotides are TGTGCCAGCAGGGGACTAGCGGCCTACAATGAGCAGTTCTTC. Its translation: CASRGLAAYNEQFF.